Reported below is one T cell receptor (beta chain). Produced via immunoSEQ multiplex PCR; TCRdb's table is partial and in-frame only. Among approximately 20,000 clones listed, approximately 90% were seen once. The germline V gene encodes CDR1 WNHNN and CDR2 SYGVQD (reference sequence). Losses at the gene ends were 6 bases for V and 3 bases for J; bases not matched to a gene: 4. The length of the CDR3 is 14 residues. The sample is drawn from a study of T cell changes during pregnancy in multiple sclerosis. This receptor was obtained from a female donor with multiple sclerosis, enrolled in a pregnancy study. Here the sequenced sample was CD4+ T cells from peripheral blood mononuclear cells, taken in the third trimester of pregnancy. This sequence joins TRBV10-1 and TRBJ2-1; 8 nucleotides match TRBD1. Here the CDR3 reads CASSPGTGYNEQFF. The CDR3 DNA follows: TGCGCCAGCAGCCCCGGGACAGGCTACAATGAGCAGTTCTTC.